These 3 T cell receptor beta chains were sequenced from one sample in a study of T cell responses to AZD1222 COVID-19 vaccine (dated by TCRdb to 2020 to 2022). The library was produced with the immunoSEQ multiplex PCR assay. The table was pulled from immuneACCESS by TCRdb, which kept in-frame rearrangements only. Such tables lose some clones; where checked, under half of the loss comes from unresolved V genes, and the rest has no known cause. The sample table contains over 150,000 clones; only one count was recorded for about 88% of them. Roughly 2.9% of the sample lies in the top ten. This specimen's time point label, interpreted: baseline before first vaccination. The input for sequencing was peripheral blood, taken on day 0 of AZD1222 vaccination. Receptors originate from an adult in good health.

This chain's CDR3 is CASSSRHKETQYF. In nucleotides, the CDR3 is TGTGCCAGCAGCTCTCGACACAAGGAGACCCAGTACTTC. The chain combines TRBV7-9 with TRBJ2-5; D is unclear. V was cut by 4 bases and J by 5 bases, with 11 bases left in between. From germline, CDR1 is SEHNR and CDR2 FQNEAQ (reference sequence). This CDR3 is built from 13 residues.

The chain carries TRBV19 and TRBJ1-4; the D gene is possibly TRBD1 (5 bases). The CDR3 covers 16 residues. Germline V lookup: CDR1 LNHDA, CDR2 SQIVND (reference sequence). The V end lost 9 bases, the J end lost 6 bases, and 23 bases lay between the germline ends. The CDR3 region is CARGQGMVSYDEKLFF. DNA of the CDR3: TGTGCCAGAGGGCAGGGAATGGTTTCTTATGATGAAAAACTGTTTTTT.

The chain recombines TRBV28 with TRBJ1-3; no clear D gene. The CDR3 extends over 15 amino acids. Trimming left V 5 bases short and J 3 bases short, with 14 bases between. CDR1 and CDR2 from the germline V gene are MDHEN and SYDVKM. The CDR3 is CASSPLLGDGNTIYF. For the CDR3, the DNA is TGTGCCAGCAGTCCCCTTTTGGGAGATGGAAACACCATATATTTT.